One sample yielded the 21 T cell receptor beta chains listed below, sequenced in a study of technical replicates of blood from a handful of donors (dated by TCRdb to the late 2010s). The library relied on the immunoSEQ multiplex PCR assay. TCRdb provides this immuneACCESS table in a form limited to in-frame rearrangements. Some clones are lacking; in checked studies, under half of them reflect an unresolved V gene, and why the rest are absent is not known. Across this sample there are tens of thousands of clones, with roughly 90% seen only once. Clones ranked in the top ten supply approximately 4.4% of the sample. Sequenced sample: PBMCs. Receptors were obtained from a human donor in good health. Some clones in this sample may be carry-over from other donors' samples.

J is TRBJ1-1 and V is TRBV14, with TRBD1 matching 7 bases. The germline V gene has CDR1 SGHDN and CDR2 FVKESK. The trim removed 4 bases at V and 2 bases at J, leaving 1 base unmatched. This CDR3 contains 13 residues. This chain's CDR3 is CASSRDRNTEAFF. The CDR3 DNA sequence: TGTGCCAGCAGCCGGGACAGAAACACTGAAGCTTTCTTT.

V and J are TRBV29-1 and TRBJ1-1; D remains ambiguous. This CDR3 is built from 11 residues. Germline loops: CDR1 SQVTM, CDR2 ANQGSEA. V lost 4 bases and J 8 bases, leaving 11 bases between the germline ends. CDR3 in amino acids: CSVGTIVEAFF. In nucleotides, the CDR3 is TGCAGCGTTGGGACTATAGTCGAAGCTTTCTTT.

This clone was detected only once. The chain recombines TRBV25-1 with TRBJ2-1, with TRBD2 matching over 11 bases. The V and J ends lost 4 bases and 10 bases, in that order; junction bases with no gene match: 9. The CDR3 has 15 residues. Per the germline V gene, CDR1 is MGHDK and CDR2 is SYGVNS. Written as DNA, the CDR3 is TGTGCCAGCAGTGTGAGGGGGCTAGCGGGGGGAGAGCAGTTCTTC. Amino acids: CASSVRGLAGGEQFF.

The rearrangement joins TRBV4-1 to TRBJ2-2; D gene ambiguous. CDR1 and CDR2 from the germline V gene are MGHRA and YSYEKL. The ends were cut back, 4 bases at V and 4 bases at J, with 4 bases in the middle. The length of the CDR3 is 12 residues. CDR3 nucleotide sequence: TGCGCCAGCAGCCCATTCACCGGGGAGCTGTTTTTT. Its protein is CASSPFTGELFF.

The gene calls are TRBV27 and TRBJ2-1; 8 bases align to TRBD2. Germline V gene sequence: CDR1 MNHEY, CDR2 SMNVEV (reference sequence). This CDR3 has 16 residues. V was clipped by 4 bases and J by 0 bases; unmatched bases: 5. The chain's CDR3 is CASSSPAGVSYNEQFF. The CDR3 DNA reads as TGTGCCAGCAGTTCCCCAGCGGGAGTCTCCTACAATGAGCAGTTCTTC.

The chain links TRBV7-8 to TRBJ2-7; TRBD1 aligns across 8 bases. This CDR3 has 15 residues. The V gene end was trimmed by 5 bases and the J gene end by 5 bases; junction bases not matched to a gene: 11. Germline CDR1 is SGHVS and CDR2 is FQNEAQ. The CDR3 DNA reads TGTGCCAGCAGCCCATTGGACAGGGTTCGGGACGAGCAGTACTTC. Amino acids: CASSPLDRVRDEQYF.

V gene TRBV9 combines with J gene TRBJ2-1; D possibly corresponds to TRBD1 (6 bases). Per germline, CDR1 SGDLS and CDR2 YYNGEE. The germline V and J ends were trimmed by 0 bases and 0 bases, with 10 bases remaining between them. This CDR3 comprises 16 residues. The CDR3 protein is CASSVVGGLSYNEQFF. CDR3 DNA sequence: TGTGCCAGCAGCGTAGTAGGGGGTCTCTCCTACAATGAGCAGTTCTTC.

The V call is TRBV7-9, the J call TRBJ1-1; a weak D match, TRBD1 (5 bases). Germline V gives CDR1 SEHNR, CDR2 FQNEAQ (reference sequence). Trimming left V 2 bases short and J 6 bases short, with 10 bases between. This CDR3 spans 13 amino acids. In DNA, the CDR3 is TGTGCCAGCAGCTTAAACTGGGGCTCTGAAGCTTTCTTT. This gives the protein CASSLNWGSEAFF.

The chain carries TRBV18 and TRBJ1-5, with D possibly matching TRBD1 (5 bases). This CDR3 is 15 amino acids long. Germline values: CDR1 KGHSH, CDR2 LQKENI. V lost 2 bases and J lost 3, with 11 bases in between. This CDR3 reads CASSPGAGNNQPQHF. Written as DNA, the CDR3 is TGTGCCAGCTCACCAGGGGCAGGGAACAATCAGCCCCAGCATTTT.

The rearrangement joins TRBV7-2 to TRBJ2-5; D might be TRBD1 (6 bases). The CDR3 has 15 residues. Trimming shortened V by 2 bases and J by 5 bases, and 15 bases separated the two germline ends. CDR1 is SGHTA, CDR2 FQGNSA, per germline. The CDR3: CASSLTPRGWETQYF. The CDR3 DNA reads as TGTGCCAGCAGCTTAACCCCCAGGGGCTGGGAGACCCAGTACTTC.

The chain links TRBV10-3 to TRBJ2-1, with TRBD2 matching 7 bases. The length of the CDR3 is 12 residues. CDR1 is ENHRY, CDR2 SYGVKD, per germline. Unmatched junction bases numbered 9, after V lost 10 bases and J lost 9 bases. In DNA form, the CDR3 reads TGTGCCACCAGGACTAGAGAGGCTGAGCAGTTCTTC. Translated, it gives CATRTREAEQFF.

This chain uses TRBV4-3 with TRBJ1-5, with TRBD1 matching over 7 bases. Trimming cost V 2 bases and J 1 base; bases outside gene matches: 2. The CDR3 has 15 residues. Germline assignment: CDR1 LGHNA and CDR2 YSLEER. The CDR3 DNA reads as TGCGCCAGCAGCCAAAAACAGGGGAGCAATCAGCCCCAGCATTTT. Translated: CASSQKQGSNQPQHF.

The chain joins TRBV6-5 to TRBJ2-5, with TRBD2 matching over 8 bases. CDR3 length: 15 amino acids. V shed 1 base and J 2 bases; nucleotides not matched to a gene: 3. CDR1 and CDR2 from the germline V gene are MNHEY and SVGAGI. CDR3 bases: TGTGCCAGCAGTTACTGGCGGGGGGAGCAAGAGACCCAGTACTTC. This gives the protein CASSYWRGEQETQYF.

The chain links TRBV4-3 to TRBJ1-5; tentatively, D is TRBD1 (5 bases). Trimming pared 4 bases from V and 0 bases from J, leaving 16 bases between. CDR3 length: 17 amino acids. Germline-derived CDR1 and CDR2 are LGHNA and YSLEER. CDR3 region: CASSPGYGRDSNQPQHF. The CDR3 DNA sequence: TGCGCCAGCAGCCCAGGGTACGGAAGGGATAGCAATCAGCCCCAGCATTTT.

The chain recombines TRBV13 with TRBJ1-2; TRBD1 agrees at 7 bases. This CDR3 is built from 14 residues. Losses at the gene ends were 10 bases for V and 2 bases for J; bases not matched to a gene: 10. CDR1 is PRHDT, CDR2 FYEKMQ, per germline (reference sequence). The chain's CDR3 is CATEIQGGNYGYTF. The DNA of the CDR3 is TGTGCCACGGAGATCCAGGGGGGAAACTATGGCTACACCTTC.

The J gene is TRBJ2-7, the V gene TRBV5-4; 9 bases agree with TRBD1. This CDR3 comprises 16 residues. The germline V gene encodes CDR1 SGHNT and CDR2 YYREEE (reference sequence). J lost 3 bases, V lost 5 bases, and 12 bases had no gene match. As DNA, the CDR3 is TGTGCCAGCAGTCCCACATCGGACAGGGGATTCTACGAGCAGTACTTC. Translation gives CASSPTSDRGFYEQYF.

This clone was picked up one time. The genes are TRBV9 and TRBJ2-5; D is uncertain. With 3 bases removed from V and 5 bases from J, the gap between germline ends came to 14 bases. The V gene's germline CDR1 is SGDLS and CDR2 YYNGEE. The CDR3 runs to 14 residues. The CDR3 sequence: CASSESLRRETQYF. CDR3 DNA: TGTGCCAGCAGCGAAAGTCTACGCCGGGAGACCCAGTACTTC. The entire variable domain, with the rest obtained from reference TRBV9 and TRBJ2-5, is as follows: DSGVTQTPKHLITATGQRVTLRCSPRSGDLSVYWYQQSLDQGLQFLIQYYNGEERAKGNILERFSAQQFPDLHSELNLSSLELGDSALYFCASSESLRRETQYFGPGTRLLVL.

The chain couples TRBV6-6 to TRBJ2-7; the D is unclear. The CDR3 has 12 residues. V lost 4 bases and J lost 7, with 11 bases in between. Germline-derived CDR1 and CDR2 are MNHNY and SVGAGI (reference sequence). The CDR3 nucleotides read TGTGCCAGCAGTTTGACTTTGTGGGAGCAGTACTTC. Amino acid sequence: CASSLTLWEQYF.

This clone has just a few counts. The chain recombines TRBV4-1 with TRBJ2-1; possible D gene TRBD1, 6 bases. This CDR3 has 15 residues. Trimming stripped 0 bases from V and 9 bases from J, with 15 bases between. The germline V gene encodes CDR1 MGHRA and CDR2 YSYEKL. In DNA, the CDR3 is TGCGCCAGCAGCCAAGAAGGTCCAGGGGTGGGTGAGCAGTTCTTC. It yields the protein CASSQEGPGVGEQFF.

The chain is built from TRBV23-1 and TRBJ1-3, with D possibly TRBD1 on 6 matching bases. TRBV23-1 is annotated as an ORF whose role is uncertain. V was cut by 0 bases and J by 4 bases, with 10 bases left in between. The CDR3 loop spans 15 amino acids. CDR3 sequence (DNA): TGCGCCAGCAGTCAATCGAGGGGGGGAGGAAACACCATATATTTT. Its protein product is CASSQSRGGGNTIYF.

J is TRBJ1-6 and V is TRBV6-1, with unresolved D. Between the trimmed V and J ends, which lost 6 bases and 11 bases, there was a span of 11 bases. This CDR3 spans 12 amino acids. CDR1 is MNHNS, CDR2 SASEGT, per germline. Here the CDR3 reads CASRSPTAPLHF. In DNA form, the CDR3 reads TGTGCCAGCAGATCCCCCACGGCACCCCTCCACTTT.